The 32 T cell receptor beta chains below come from one sample, sequenced in a study of blood T cell repertoires in COVID-19. Assay: immunoSEQ multiplex PCR; the TCRdb copy retains only in-frame clones and omits some. The sample has under 130,000 clones; 81% are singletons. The specimen sequenced was peripheral blood. The receptors derive from a man at least 80 years old with acute or convalescent COVID-19.

V and J are TRBV6-5 and TRBJ2-7; 8 bases line up with TRBD2. Trimming cost V 6 bases and J 3 bases; bases outside gene matches: 10. The CDR3 length is 15 residues. Per germline, CDR1 MNHEY and CDR2 SVGAGI. This CDR3 reads CASRKTGLVFYEQYF. The CDR3, as DNA: TGTGCCAGCAGGAAGACGGGACTAGTGTTCTACGAGCAGTACTTC.

This rearrangement joins TRBV11-2 to TRBJ2-1; D is uncertain. Trimming took 0 bases from V and 3 from J, leaving 9 bases between them. Germline assignment: CDR1 SGHAT and CDR2 FQNNGV. The CDR3 contains 15 residues. CDR3 in DNA: TGTGCCAGCAGCTTAGACGGCGGTAGCTACAATGAGCAGTTCTTC. Amino acid sequence: CASSLDGGSYNEQFF.

The rearrangement joins TRBV28 to TRBJ1-1; 9 bases match TRBD1. V was pared by 3 bases and J by 1 base, with 9 bases of the junction left unmatched. Germline CDR1 MDHEN, CDR2 SYDVKM. The CDR3 covers 17 residues. The chain's CDR3 is CASSLGNTGGRNTEAFF. For the CDR3, the DNA is TGTGCCAGCAGTTTGGGTAATACAGGGGGCAGGAACACTGAAGCTTTCTTT. Variable domain in full (rest from reference TRBV28 and TRBJ1-1): DVKVTQSSRYLVKRTGEKVFLECVQDMDHENMFWYRQDPGLGLRLIYFSYDVKMKEKGDIPEGYSVSREKKERFSLILESASTNQTSMYLCASSLGNTGGRNTEAFFGQGTRLTVV.

This sequence joins TRBV28 and TRBJ2-1, with 9 bases matching TRBD2. Germline lookup yields CDR1 MDHEN and CDR2 SYDVKM. V lost 5 bases to trimming and J lost 5 bases; unmatched junction nucleotides: 7. The CDR3 consists of 15 residues. The CDR3 sequence is CASSPHTSGHNEQFF. In DNA, the CDR3 is TGTGCCAGCAGTCCTCATACTAGCGGGCACAATGAGCAGTTCTTC.

The chain links TRBV4-2 to TRBJ2-6; D remains ambiguous. Germline V CDR1 and CDR2: LGHNA, YNFKEQ. The V and J ends lost 5 bases and 1 base respectively, with 6 bases between them. This CDR3 spans 14 amino acids. The CDR3 here is CASSSASGANVLTF. In DNA form, the CDR3 reads TGTGCCAGCAGCTCCGCGTCTGGGGCCAACGTCCTGACTTTC.

The V gene is TRBV5-1, the J gene TRBJ2-4; TRBD2 agrees at 9 bases. This CDR3 comprises 16 residues. Germline lookup yields CDR1 SGHRS and CDR2 YFSETQ. J gave up 0 bases and V 1 base, and 2 bases lay outside the gene matches. This chain's CDR3 is CASSLLAGAAKNIQYF. The CDR3 DNA reads TGCGCCAGCAGCTTGTTAGCGGGAGCAGCCAAAAACATTCAGTACTTC.

The CDR3 reads CASSLQENRKLFF. The CDR3 DNA is TGTGCCAGCAGCCTTCAAGAGAACCGAAAACTGTTTTTT. The J gene is TRBJ1-4, the V gene TRBV11-1; D gene uncertain. Germline loops: CDR1 SGHAT, CDR2 FQDESV (reference sequence). Trimming removed 5 bases at V and 10 bases at J, with 14 bases between. This CDR3 has 13 residues. The full variable domain, its missing parts supplied by reference TRBV11-1 and TRBJ1-4, is EAEVAQSPRYKITEKSQAVAFWCDPISGHATLYWYRQILGQGPELLVQFQDESVVDDSQLPKDRFSAERLKGVDSTLKIQPAELGDSAMYLCASSLQENRKLFFGSGTQLSVL.

V is TRBV2 and J is TRBJ1-4, with 8 bases lining up with TRBD1. The V gene end was trimmed by 3 bases and the J gene end by 7 bases; junction bases not matched to a gene: 4. The CDR3 length is 14 residues. CDR1 SNHLY and CDR2 FYNNEI come from the germline V gene. The CDR3 protein is CASSEGQAAEKLFF. CDR3 DNA: TGTGCCAGCAGTGAGGGACAGGCGGCTGAAAAACTGTTTTTT.

The chain links TRBV2 to TRBJ2-5; D is unclear. Per the germline V gene, CDR1 is SNHLY and CDR2 is FYNNEI. The CDR3 consists of 10 residues. The ends were cut back, 4 bases at V and 12 bases at J, with 9 bases in the middle. The CDR3 protein is CASSVQEEYF. The CDR3 nucleotides read TGTGCCAGCAGTGTTCAAGAGGAGTACTTC.

This chain links TRBV18 with TRBJ2-1, with 12 nucleotides matching TRBD2. Losses at the gene ends were 2 bases for V and 7 bases for J; bases not matched to a gene: 6. The CDR3 sequence is 16 residues long. In germline, CDR1 is KGHSH, CDR2 LQKENI. The CDR3 bases are TGTGCCAGCTCACCAGCTAGCGGGAGGGCCGTAAATGAGCAGTTCTTC. Protein sequence: CASSPASGRAVNEQFF.

This clone occurred a few times. This chain uses TRBV7-9 with TRBJ1-1, with 7 bases fitting TRBD1. The CDR3 is made up of 13 amino acids. Trimming at V came to 5 bases and at J to 3 bases, leaving 3 bases not matched to a gene. Germline-derived CDR1 and CDR2 are SEHNR and FQNEAQ (reference sequence). Here the CDR3 DNA reads TGTGCCAGCAGCCAACAGGGGTACACTGAAGCTTTCTTT. Protein product: CASSQQGYTEAFF.

The chain is built from TRBV6-5 and TRBJ2-2; 8 nucleotides agree with TRBD2. With V trimmed by 4 bases and J by 12 bases, 13 bases remained unmatched. The CDR3 has 15 amino acids. Germline V gene data show CDR1 as MNHEY and CDR2 as SVGAGI. This CDR3 is CASSFAGGPVTQLFF. CDR3 nucleotides: TGTGCCAGCAGTTTCGCGGGAGGACCGGTGACCCAGCTGTTTTTT.

A few counts support this clone. The sample carries other DNA sequences with the same CDR3. The chain combines TRBV7-8 with TRBJ1-5; 8 nucleotides align to TRBD1. After removal of 4 bases from V and 2 bases from J, the junction contained 1 base not matched to a gene. CDR1 is SGHVS and CDR2 is FQNEAQ in the germline V gene. The CDR3 runs to 14 residues. CDR3 sequence (DNA): TGTGCCAGCAGCTCGGGACAGGGCAATCAGCCCCAGCATTTT. The encoded protein is CASSSGQGNQPQHF. Using reference TRBV7-8 and TRBJ1-5 for the parts outside the CDR3, the full variable domain is GAGVSQSPRYKVAKRGQDVALRCDPISGHVSLFWYQQALGQGPEFLTYFQNEAQLDKSGLPSDRFFAERPEGSVSTLKIQRTQQEDSAVYLCASSSGQGNQPQHFGDGTRLSIL.

The CDR3 protein is CASSLLASGWNEQFF. The DNA for the CDR3 is TGTGCCAGCAGTTTACTGGCTAGCGGGTGGAATGAGCAGTTCTTC. The J gene is TRBJ2-1, the V gene TRBV27; 8 positions match TRBD2. The germline V gene has CDR1 MNHEY and CDR2 SMNVEV (reference sequence). With V trimmed by 2 bases and J by 7 bases, 7 bases remained unmatched. CDR3 size: 15 residues.

The chain employs TRBV11-2 and TRBJ1-1; TRBD1 aligns across 7 bases. Losses at the gene ends were 5 bases for V and 0 bases for J; bases not matched to a gene: 15. The CDR3 totals 18 residues. Germline V gene data show CDR1 as SGHAT and CDR2 as FQNNGV. CDR3 loop: CASSLPRGQPRVNTEAFF. For the CDR3, the DNA is TGTGCCAGCAGCCTCCCTCGGGGACAGCCACGGGTGAACACTGAAGCTTTCTTT.

The chain uses TRBV6-2 or TRBV6-3 and TRBJ2-5; 8 nucleotides agree with TRBD2. Unmatched junction bases numbered 4, after V lost 2 bases and J lost 5 bases. The length of the CDR3 is 14 residues. In germline, CDR1 is MNHEY, CDR2 SVGEGT. The CDR3 protein is CASSYSGSRETQYF. In DNA, the CDR3 is TGTGCCAGCAGTTACAGCGGGAGTAGGGAGACCCAGTACTTC.

This chain joins TRBV4-1 and TRBJ1-5; D gene unclear. The CDR3 has 15 residues. Germline loops: CDR1 MGHRA, CDR2 YSYEKL. V shed 2 bases and J shed 3 bases, with 11 bases lying between them. The CDR3 loop is CASSQFHSLNQPQHF. In nucleotides, the CDR3 is TGCGCCAGCAGCCAATTTCACAGCCTCAATCAGCCCCAGCATTTT.

This rearrangement joins TRBV27 to TRBJ2-5, with D tentatively TRBD1 (6 bases). The CDR3 has 15 residues. Germline V CDR1 and CDR2: MNHEY, SMNVEV (reference sequence). The V end was cut by 3 bases, the J end by 5 bases, with 16 bases between. CDR3 loop: CASSFVRGELETQYF. The CDR3 nucleotides read TGTGCCAGCAGTTTTGTCAGGGGAGAATTGGAGACCCAGTACTTC.

This chain connects TRBV5-4 to TRBJ2-5; TRBD2 matches 14 bases. Per germline, CDR1 SGHNT and CDR2 YYREEE (reference sequence). Trimming removed 9 bases from V and 5 bases from J; junction bases left unmatched: 3. CDR3 length equals 13 residues. The CDR3 is CATGTSGSETQYF. DNA for the CDR3: TGTGCCACCGGGACTAGCGGGAGTGAGACCCAGTACTTC.

This clone came up once. The chain couples TRBV5-1 to TRBJ1-1; TRBD1 matches at 9 bases. The V gene's germline CDR1 is SGHRS and CDR2 YFSETQ. This CDR3 has 15 amino acids. Germline trimming cut 3 bases from V and 3 bases from J; bases unmatched to any gene: 6. CDR3 sequence reads: CASSSGTGRDTEAFF. The DNA of the CDR3 is TGCGCCAGCAGCTCGGGGACAGGGAGGGACACTGAAGCTTTCTTT.

The chain couples TRBV5-1 to TRBJ2-7; TRBD1 agrees at 9 bases. V lost 5 bases and J lost 5; bases outside the gene matches: 8. CDR3 length: 14 amino acids. Germline CDR1 and CDR2: SGHRS and YFSETQ. This CDR3 reads CASRLQGADHEQYF. CDR3 nucleotide sequence: TGCGCCAGCAGACTACAGGGGGCGGACCACGAGCAGTACTTC. Drawing the rest from reference TRBV5-1 and TRBJ2-7, the complete variable domain is KAGVTQTPRYLIKTRGQQVTLSCSPISGHRSVSWYQQTPGQGLQFLFEYFSETQRNKGNFPGRFSGRQFSNSRSEMNVSTLELGDSALYLCASRLQGADHEQYFGPGTRLTVT.

V is TRBV5-4 and J is TRBJ2-7; 9 bases are a match to TRBD2. V gave up 5 bases and J gave up 11 bases; unmatched junction bases: 14. The germline CDR1 and CDR2 sequences are SGHNT and YYREEE (reference sequence). The CDR3 extends over 14 amino acids. The CDR3 loop reads CASSSGKAGGTKYF. The CDR3 DNA reads TGTGCCAGCAGTTCCGGGAAAGCGGGAGGCACAAAGTACTTC.

The chain uses TRBV10-3 and TRBJ1-5; D gene uncertain. Per the germline V gene, CDR1 is ENHRY and CDR2 is SYGVKD. This CDR3 has 15 amino acids. The V gene lost 3 bases and the J gene lost 6 bases, with 15 bases spanning the gap. The CDR3 DNA sequence: TGTGCCATCAGTGAACGAGAGGGTTCCGGTCAGCCCCAGCATTTT. Protein product: CAISEREGSGQPQHF.

As for this clone: This sample includes further DNA sequences coding for the same CDR3. The V call is TRBV5-1, the J call TRBJ2-5; D possibly corresponds to TRBD2 (5 bases). V gave up 0 bases and J gave up 5 bases, with 8 bases separating them. Germline V CDR1 and CDR2: SGHRS, YFSETQ. This CDR3 has 13 amino acids. The DNA of the CDR3 is TGCGCCAGCAGCTTGGGCGGCGGGGAGACCCAGTACTTC. It specifies CASSLGGGETQYF. The variable domain in full, completed from reference TRBV5-1 and TRBJ2-5, reads KAGVTQTPRYLIKTRGQQVTLSCSPISGHRSVSWYQQTPGQGLQFLFEYFSETQRNKGNFPGRFSGRQFSNSRSEMNVSTLELGDSALYLCASSLGGGETQYFGPGTRLLVL.

The chain joins TRBV28 to TRBJ2-1; TRBD2 matches at 8 bases. The CDR3 runs 17 residues. CDR1 and CDR2 from the germline V gene are MDHEN and SYDVKM. With 1 base clipped from V and 12 bases from J, the junction kept 17 bases outside the gene matches. This chain's CDR3 is CASSLYQSGLASWGQFF. The CDR3 DNA follows: TGTGCCAGCAGTTTATATCAAAGCGGACTAGCATCTTGGGGGCAGTTCTTC.

The V and J genes are TRBV7-2 and TRBJ2-1; 7 bases are a match to TRBD2. The germline V gene has CDR1 SGHTA and CDR2 FQGNSA. V was clipped by 5 bases and J by 13 bases; unmatched bases: 20. CDR3 length: 16 amino acids. DNA of the CDR3: TGTGCCAGCAGCCCACCAGGGAGGGCCGCTCTTCAGGCACAGTTCTTC. It encodes CASSPPGRAALQAQFF.

This clone was recorded once. The rearrangement uses TRBV6-5 and TRBJ1-1; D gene ambiguous. There are 14 residues in the CDR3. CDR1 MNHEY and CDR2 SVGAGI come from the germline V gene. Trimming removed 8 bases at V and 1 base at J, with 14 bases between. CDR3 coding DNA: TGTGCCAGCGCCTTTGTAGCGGGGAACACTGAAGCTTTCTTT. The encoded protein is CASAFVAGNTEAFF.

The chain has TRBV28 and TRBJ2-7, with a weak D call TRBD1 (5 bases). The germline V and J ends were trimmed by 6 bases and 3 bases, with 12 bases remaining between them. CDR3 size: 13 residues. Germline V gene lookup returns CDR1 MDHEN and CDR2 SYDVKM. The CDR3 protein is CASSQGQRYEQYF. DNA for the CDR3: TGTGCCAGCAGCCAAGGACAACGCTACGAGCAGTACTTC.

This clone was observed a few times. The chain is built from TRBV5-5 and TRBJ2-6, with D tentatively TRBD1 (5 bases). The ends were cut back, 4 bases at V and 2 bases at J, with 13 bases in the middle. Germline lookup yields CDR1 SGHKS and CDR2 YYEKEE (reference sequence). The CDR3 is 16 residues long. CDR3 region: CASSLQSGTGANVLTF. For the CDR3, the DNA is TGTGCCAGCAGCCTACAATCAGGGACTGGGGCCAACGTCCTGACTTTC. Filled out from reference TRBV5-5 and TRBJ2-6, the complete variable domain reads DAGVTQSPTHLIKTRGQQVTLRCSPISGHKSVSWYQQVLGQGPQFIFQYYEKEERGRGNFPDRFSARQFPNYSSELNVNALLLGDSALYLCASSLQSGTGANVLTFGAGSRLTVL.

This sequence joins TRBV2 and TRBJ2-6; TRBD1 matches 7 bases. The junction had 6 bases not matched to a gene; V was cut back by 6 bases and J by 4 bases. CDR3 length: 15 amino acids. Germline CDR1 and CDR2: SNHLY and FYNNEI. The CDR3 DNA is TGTGCCAGCAGCGCACAGGGGCTGGGGGCCAACGTCCTGACTTTC. As protein: CASSAQGLGANVLTF.

The rearrangement links TRBV7-6 to TRBJ2-7, with 8 positions matching TRBD1. V lost 5 bases to trimming and J lost 0 bases; unmatched junction nucleotides: 3. Germline lookup yields CDR1 SGHVS and CDR2 FNYEAQ. CDR3 size: 14 residues. The CDR3 region has the DNA TGTGCCAGCAGCAAGACAGGGGCCTCCTACGAGCAGTACTTC. Translated: CASSKTGASYEQYF.

The V and J genes are TRBV5-4 and TRBJ1-6; 9 bases fit TRBD1. The CDR3 has 15 amino acids. V gave up 5 bases and J gave up 7 bases; unmatched junction bases: 7. CDR1 is SGHNT, CDR2 YYREEE, per germline (reference sequence). In DNA, the CDR3 is TGTGCCAGCAGACCGGACAGGGGTCGGAATTCACCCCTCCACTTT. Its translation: CASRPDRGRNSPLHF.